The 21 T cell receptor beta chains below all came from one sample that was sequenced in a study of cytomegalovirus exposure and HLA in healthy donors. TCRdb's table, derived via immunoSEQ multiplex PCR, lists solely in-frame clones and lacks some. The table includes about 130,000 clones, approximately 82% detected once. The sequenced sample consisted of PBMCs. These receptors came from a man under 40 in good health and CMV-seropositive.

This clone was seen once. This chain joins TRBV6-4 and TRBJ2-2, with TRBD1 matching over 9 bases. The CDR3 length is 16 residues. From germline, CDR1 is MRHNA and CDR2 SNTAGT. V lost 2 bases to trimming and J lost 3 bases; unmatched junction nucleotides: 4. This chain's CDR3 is CASSDTGQGYTGELFF. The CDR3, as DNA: TGTGCCAGCAGTGACACGGGACAGGGTTACACCGGGGAGCTGTTTTTT.

CDR3: CASSGRLAGATDTQYF. The CDR3 nucleotides are TGCGCCAGCAGCGGGAGACTAGCGGGGGCCACAGATACGCAGTATTTT. The chain links TRBV5-1 to TRBJ2-3; TRBD2 matches at 12 bases. Germline V gene lookup returns CDR1 SGHRS and CDR2 YFSETQ. The CDR3 runs 16 residues. J was trimmed by 2 bases and V by 4 bases; bases with no gene match: 5.

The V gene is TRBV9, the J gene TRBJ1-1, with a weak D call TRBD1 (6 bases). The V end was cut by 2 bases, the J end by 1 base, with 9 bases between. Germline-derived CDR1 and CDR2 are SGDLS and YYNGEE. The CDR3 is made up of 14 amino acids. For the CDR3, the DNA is TGTGCCAGCAGCGTCGAACAGGGGAACACTGAAGCTTTCTTT. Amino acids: CASSVEQGNTEAFF.

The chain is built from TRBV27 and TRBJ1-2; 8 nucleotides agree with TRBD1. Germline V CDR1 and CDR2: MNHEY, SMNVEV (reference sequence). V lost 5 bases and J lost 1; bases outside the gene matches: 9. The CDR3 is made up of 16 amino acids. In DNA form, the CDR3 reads TGTGCCAGCAGTCGCTGGGGACAGGATATTAACTATGGCTACACCTTC. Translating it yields CASSRWGQDINYGYTF.

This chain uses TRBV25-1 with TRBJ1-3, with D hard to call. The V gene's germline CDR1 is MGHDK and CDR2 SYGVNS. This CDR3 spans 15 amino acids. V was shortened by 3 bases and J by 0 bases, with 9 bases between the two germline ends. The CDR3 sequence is CASSEAGLSGNTIYF. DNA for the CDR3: TGTGCCAGCAGTGAGGCAGGTCTCTCTGGAAACACCATATATTTT.

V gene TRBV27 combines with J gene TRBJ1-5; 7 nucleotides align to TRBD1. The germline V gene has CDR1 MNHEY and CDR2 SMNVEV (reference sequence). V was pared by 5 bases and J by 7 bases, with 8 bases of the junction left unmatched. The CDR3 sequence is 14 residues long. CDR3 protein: CASSELGTAQPQHF. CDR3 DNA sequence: TGTGCCAGCAGTGAACTTGGGACAGCCCAGCCCCAGCATTTT.

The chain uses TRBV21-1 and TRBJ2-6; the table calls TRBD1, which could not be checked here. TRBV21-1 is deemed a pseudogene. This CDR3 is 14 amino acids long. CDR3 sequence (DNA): TGTGCCAGCAGCGGGCGTCCTGGGGCCAACGTCCTGACTTTC. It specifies CASSGRPGANVLTF.

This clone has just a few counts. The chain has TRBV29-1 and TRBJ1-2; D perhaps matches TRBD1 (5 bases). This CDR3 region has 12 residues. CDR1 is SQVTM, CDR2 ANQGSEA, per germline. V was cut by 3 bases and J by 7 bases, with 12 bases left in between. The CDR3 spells CSVDRQSSGYTF. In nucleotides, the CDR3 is TGCAGCGTTGACCGACAGAGCTCTGGCTACACCTTC.

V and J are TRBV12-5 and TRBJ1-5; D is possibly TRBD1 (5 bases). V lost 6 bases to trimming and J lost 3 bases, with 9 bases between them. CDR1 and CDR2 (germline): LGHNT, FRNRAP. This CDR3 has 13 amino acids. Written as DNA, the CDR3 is TGTGCTAGTGGGGGACTCTTCAATCAGCCCCAGCATTTT. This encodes CASGGLFNQPQHF.

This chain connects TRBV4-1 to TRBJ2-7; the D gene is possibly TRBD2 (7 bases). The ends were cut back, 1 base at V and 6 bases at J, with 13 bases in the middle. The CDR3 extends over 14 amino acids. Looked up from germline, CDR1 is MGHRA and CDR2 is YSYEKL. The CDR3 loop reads CASSQVGGPLEQYF. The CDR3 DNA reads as TGCGCCAGCAGCCAAGTGGGGGGGCCCCTCGAGCAGTACTTC.

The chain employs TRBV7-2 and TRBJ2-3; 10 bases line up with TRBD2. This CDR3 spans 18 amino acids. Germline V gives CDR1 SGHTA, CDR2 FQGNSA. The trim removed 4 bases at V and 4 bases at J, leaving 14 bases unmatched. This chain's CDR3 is CASSSLGPSGSTADTQYF. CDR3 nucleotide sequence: TGTGCCAGCAGCTCCTTAGGTCCTAGCGGGAGCACCGCAGATACGCAGTATTTT.

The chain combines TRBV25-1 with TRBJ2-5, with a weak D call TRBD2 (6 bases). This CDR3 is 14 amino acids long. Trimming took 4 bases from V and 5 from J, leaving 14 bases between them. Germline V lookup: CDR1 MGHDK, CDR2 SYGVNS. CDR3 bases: TGTGCCAGCAGTGGGCGGGACTCTGGGGAGACCCAGTACTTC. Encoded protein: CASSGRDSGETQYF.

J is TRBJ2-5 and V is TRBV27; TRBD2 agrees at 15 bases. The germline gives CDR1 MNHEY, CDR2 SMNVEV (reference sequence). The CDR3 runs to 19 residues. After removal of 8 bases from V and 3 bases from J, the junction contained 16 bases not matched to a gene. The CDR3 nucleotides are TGTGCCAGCGCCGGACAGCCCGGGACTAGCGGGAGGTTAGAAGAGACCCAGTACTTC. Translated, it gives CASAGQPGTSGRLEETQYF.

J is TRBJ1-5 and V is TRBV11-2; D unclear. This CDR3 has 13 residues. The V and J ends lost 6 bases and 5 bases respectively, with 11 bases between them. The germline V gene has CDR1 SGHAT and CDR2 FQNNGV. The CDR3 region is CASSAGSYQPQHF. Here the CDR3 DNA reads TGTGCCAGCAGTGCGGGCTCCTATCAGCCCCAGCATTTT.

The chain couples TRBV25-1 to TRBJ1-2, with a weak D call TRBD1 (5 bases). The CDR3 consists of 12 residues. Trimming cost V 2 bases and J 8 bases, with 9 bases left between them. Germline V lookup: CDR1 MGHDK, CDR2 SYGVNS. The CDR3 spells CASSEGGGGYTF. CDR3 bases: TGTGCCAGCAGTGAAGGGGGGGGAGGCTACACCTTC.

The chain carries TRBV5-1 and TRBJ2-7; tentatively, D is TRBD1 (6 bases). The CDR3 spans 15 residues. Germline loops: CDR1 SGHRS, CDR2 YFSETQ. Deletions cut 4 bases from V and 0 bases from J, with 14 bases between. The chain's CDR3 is CASSRGTAPSYEQYF. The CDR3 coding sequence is TGCGCCAGCAGCAGGGGGACGGCCCCCTCCTACGAGCAGTACTTC.

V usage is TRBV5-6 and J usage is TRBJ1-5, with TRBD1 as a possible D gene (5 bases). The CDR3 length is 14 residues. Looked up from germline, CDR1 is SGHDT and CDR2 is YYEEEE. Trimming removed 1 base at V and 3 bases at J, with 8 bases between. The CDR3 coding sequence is TGTGCCAGCAGCTTGCCGGGGGACAATCAGCCCCAGCATTTT. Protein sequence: CASSLPGDNQPQHF.

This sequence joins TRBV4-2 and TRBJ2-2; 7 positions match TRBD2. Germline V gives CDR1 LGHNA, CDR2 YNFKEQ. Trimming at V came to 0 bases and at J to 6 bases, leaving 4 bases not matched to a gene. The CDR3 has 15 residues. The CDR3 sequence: CASSQETSRAGELFF. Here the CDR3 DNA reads TGTGCCAGCAGCCAAGAGACTAGCAGGGCCGGGGAGCTGTTTTTT.

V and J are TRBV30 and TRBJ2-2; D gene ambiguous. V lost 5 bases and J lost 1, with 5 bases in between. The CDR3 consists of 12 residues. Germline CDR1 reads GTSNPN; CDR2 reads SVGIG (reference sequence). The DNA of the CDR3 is TGTGCCTGGTCAGGGAACACCGGGGAGCTGTTTTTT. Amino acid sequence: CAWSGNTGELFF.

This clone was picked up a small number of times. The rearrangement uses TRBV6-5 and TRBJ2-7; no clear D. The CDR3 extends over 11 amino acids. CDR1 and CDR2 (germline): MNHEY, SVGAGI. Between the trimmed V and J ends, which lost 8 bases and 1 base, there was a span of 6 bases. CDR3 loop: CASQNSYEQYF. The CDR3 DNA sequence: TGTGCCAGCCAGAATTCCTACGAGCAGTACTTC.

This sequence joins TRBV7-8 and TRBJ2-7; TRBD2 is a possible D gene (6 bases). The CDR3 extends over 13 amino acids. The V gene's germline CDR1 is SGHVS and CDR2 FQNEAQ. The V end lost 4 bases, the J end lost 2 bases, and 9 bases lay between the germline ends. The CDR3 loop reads CASSSPGAYEQYF. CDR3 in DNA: TGTGCCAGCAGCTCTCCGGGAGCCTACGAGCAGTACTTC.